These 18 T cell receptor beta chains came from one sample sequenced in a study of blood T cell repertoires in COVID-19. Clones were read by immunoSEQ multiplex PCR, and TCRdb kept only the in-frame ones, dropping some. Of roughly 200,000 clones listed, over 70% are singletons. What was sequenced was peripheral blood. The receptors were sampled from a woman in her thirties or forties with COVID-19, enrolled during active disease.

The chain carries TRBV5-5 and TRBJ2-7, with 10 bases that match TRBD2. The V gene end was trimmed by 0 bases and the J gene end by 2 bases; junction bases not matched to a gene: 2. The CDR3 covers 15 residues. Germline V gene sequence: CDR1 SGHKS, CDR2 YYEKEE (reference sequence). For the CDR3, the DNA is TGTGCCAGCAGCTTGGTTAGCGGGGGGCCCTACGAGCAGTACTTC. This encodes CASSLVSGGPYEQYF.

The rearrangement joins TRBV6-5 to TRBJ1-5, with 7 bases aligning to TRBD1. This CDR3 comprises 14 residues. V gave up 5 bases and J gave up 5 bases; unmatched junction bases: 6. CDR1 is MNHEY and CDR2 is SVGAGI in the germline V gene. Written as DNA, the CDR3 is TGTGCCAGCAGTCCCGTACAGGGGCATCAGCCCCAGCATTTT. Translated: CASSPVQGHQPQHF.

This clone was seen many times. This chain joins TRBV4-1 and TRBJ1-1, with D maybe TRBD1 (6 bases). The V gene's germline CDR1 is MGHRA and CDR2 YSYEKL. V lost 7 bases and J 0 bases, leaving 21 bases between the germline ends. There are 17 residues in the CDR3. The CDR3 DNA reads as TGCGCCAGCACCCTCGGTGGGCCCGGACAGATGAACACTGAAGCTTTCTTT. It specifies CASTLGGPGQMNTEAFF.

V is TRBV24-1 and J is TRBJ2-6, with D perhaps TRBD1 (5 bases). This CDR3 contains 14 residues. Trimming took 6 bases from V and 0 from J, leaving 5 bases between them. From germline, CDR1 is KGHDR and CDR2 SFDVKD. As DNA, the CDR3 is TGTGCCACCAGTCAGGGCTCTGGGGCCAACGTCCTGACTTTC. Translating it yields CATSQGSGANVLTF.

The V and J genes are TRBV12-5 and TRBJ2-1; 14 bases agree with TRBD2. V trimming: 1 base; J trimming: 8 bases; junction bases outside the gene matches: 7. The germline CDR1 and CDR2 sequences are LGHNT and FRNRAP. The CDR3 loop spans 17 amino acids. The CDR3 coding sequence is TGTGCTAGTGGTTTGGCTCCGGGACTAGCGGGAGTTGATGAGCAGTTCTTC. Amino acid sequence: CASGLAPGLAGVDEQFF.

The rearrangement joins TRBV20-1 to TRBJ2-1; the D gene is possibly TRBD2 (5 bases). The germline V gene encodes CDR1 DFQATT and CDR2 SNEGSKA (reference sequence). V lost 5 bases, J lost 7 bases, and 9 bases lay in between. The CDR3 length is 11 residues. CDR3 sequence: CSAPTRNEQFF. The CDR3 nucleotides read TGCAGTGCTCCTACTAGAAATGAGCAGTTCTTC.

The rearrangement links TRBV2 to TRBJ1-1; TRBD1 matches at 7 bases. The CDR3 is 13 residues long. Trimming removed 6 bases from V and 3 bases from J; junction bases left unmatched: 4. Germline V lookup: CDR1 SNHLY, CDR2 FYNNEI. The CDR3 DNA follows: TGTGCCAGCAGGACAGGGACCTACACTGAAGCTTTCTTT. Its translation is CASRTGTYTEAFF.

This clone was detected many times. This chain joins TRBV10-2 and TRBJ2-3; 10 nucleotides line up with TRBD1. CDR3 length equals 17 residues. Trimming took 3 bases from V and 2 from J; bases not matched to a gene: 8. Germline CDR1 WSHSY, CDR2 SAAADI. CDR3 protein: CASSDDVGQGNTDTQYF. The CDR3 DNA reads TGCGCCAGCAGTGATGATGTGGGACAGGGGAACACAGATACGCAGTATTTT.

This clone has a single count. V usage is TRBV6-5 and J usage is TRBJ2-7; 9 bases line up with TRBD2. Per germline, CDR1 MNHEY and CDR2 SVGAGI. The CDR3 consists of 15 residues. The ends lost 2 bases at V and 2 bases at J; junction bases unmatched: 4. The CDR3 loop is CASSYTAGGTYEQYF. DNA of the CDR3: TGTGCCAGCAGTTACACGGCGGGGGGGACCTACGAGCAGTACTTC.

This clone was detected many times. The chain has TRBV11-2 and TRBJ2-3; the D is unclear. This CDR3 has 14 amino acids. Germline CDR1 is SGHAT and CDR2 is FQNNGV. V was pared by 1 base and J by 5 bases, with 10 bases between. In DNA form, the CDR3 reads TGTGCCAGCAGCTTAGGCCGGTCAATAGATACGCAGTATTTT. The encoded protein is CASSLGRSIDTQYF.

V is TRBV7-9 and J is TRBJ2-2, with a weak D call TRBD2 (6 bases). The CDR3 runs to 16 residues. V was trimmed by 1 base and J by 4 bases, leaving 13 bases between them. Germline assignment: CDR1 SEHNR and CDR2 FQNEAQ (reference sequence). CDR3 loop: CASSLVGGSGTGELFF. CDR3 nucleotides: TGTGCCAGCAGCTTAGTGGGGGGATCGGGCACCGGGGAGCTGTTTTTT.

The chain joins TRBV2 to TRBJ2-6; D not resolved. This CDR3 has 15 residues. Trimming removed 7 bases at V and 0 bases at J, with 10 bases between. Germline lookup yields CDR1 SNHLY and CDR2 FYNNEI. The CDR3 nucleotides read TGTGCCAGCAAAGAGGATATCTCTGGGGCCAACGTCCTGACTTTC. It is translated as CASKEDISGANVLTF.

V and J are TRBV9 and TRBJ2-6; D gene ambiguous. The CDR3 is 19 amino acids. Germline assignment: CDR1 SGDLS and CDR2 YYNGEE. The V end was cut by 2 bases, the J end by 0 bases, with 18 bases between. The CDR3 is CASSVVRSPTDSGANVLTF. The CDR3 nucleotides read TGTGCCAGCAGCGTTGTCAGGTCACCTACAGACTCTGGGGCCAACGTCCTGACTTTC.

For this clone: A junction end diverges from the germline sequence, so it may reflect a read error. The chain carries TRBV4-1 and TRBJ2-1, with TRBD2 matching 12 bases. The CDR3 spans 16 residues. Germline loops: CDR1 MGHRA, CDR2 YSYEKL. The CDR3 loop reads CASSQGGASGRVGLVF. The DNA of the CDR3 is TGCGCCAGCAGCCAGGGTGGGGCTAGCGGGAGGGTCGGGCTGGTCTTC.

The chain recombines TRBV12-3 or TRBV12-4 with TRBJ2-7, with D hard to call. Trimming cost V 9 bases and J 3 bases, with 15 bases left between them. CDR3 length: 13 amino acids. The CDR3 here is CASLSLGFYEQYF. CDR3 bases: TGTGCCAGTCTGAGCCTGGGCTTCTACGAGCAGTACTTC.

The chain combines TRBV6-4 with TRBJ1-4, with TRBD1 matching 9 bases. With V trimmed by 6 bases and J by 11 bases, 4 bases remained unmatched. The germline CDR1 and CDR2 sequences are MRHNA and SNTAGT. The CDR3 runs 12 residues. This chain's CDR3 is CASSETGGKLFF. The CDR3 bases are TGTGCCAGCAGCGAGACAGGGGGGAAACTGTTTTTT.

J is TRBJ2-3 and V is TRBV5-4; 13 bases fit TRBD2. Trimming at V came to 5 bases and at J to 4 bases, leaving 7 bases not matched to a gene. In germline, CDR1 is SGHNT, CDR2 YYREEE (reference sequence). There are 16 residues in the CDR3. The CDR3 spells CASSLGLAGAADTQYF. CDR3 coding DNA: TGTGCCAGCAGTCTTGGACTAGCGGGGGCGGCAGATACGCAGTATTTT. Using reference TRBV5-4 and TRBJ2-3 for the parts outside the CDR3, the full variable domain is ETGVTQSPTHLIKTRGQQVTLRCSSQSGHNTVSWYQQALGQGPQFIFQYYREEENGRGNFPPRFSGLQFPNYSSELNVNALELDDSALYLCASSLGLAGAADTQYFGPGTRLTVL.

By share of the sample, this clone is medium-sized. The rearrangement links TRBV27 to TRBJ1-5; D unclear. V lost 2 bases and J lost 2, with 4 bases in between. In germline, CDR1 is MNHEY, CDR2 SMNVEV (reference sequence). The CDR3 spans 13 residues. DNA of the CDR3: TGTGCCAGCAGTTTACGGGGCAATCAGCCCCAGCATTTT. Encoded protein: CASSLRGNQPQHF.